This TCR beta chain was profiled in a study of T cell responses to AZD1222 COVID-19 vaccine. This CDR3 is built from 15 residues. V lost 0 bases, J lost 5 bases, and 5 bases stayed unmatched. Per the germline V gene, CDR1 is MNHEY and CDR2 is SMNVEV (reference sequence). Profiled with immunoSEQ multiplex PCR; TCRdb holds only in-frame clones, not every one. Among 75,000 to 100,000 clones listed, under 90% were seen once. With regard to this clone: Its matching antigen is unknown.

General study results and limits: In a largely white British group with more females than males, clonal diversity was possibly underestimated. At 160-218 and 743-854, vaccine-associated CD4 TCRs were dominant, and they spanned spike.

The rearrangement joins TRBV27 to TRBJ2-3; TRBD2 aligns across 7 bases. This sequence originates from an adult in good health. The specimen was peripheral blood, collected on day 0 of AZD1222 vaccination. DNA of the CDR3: TGTGCCAGCAGTTTATCGGCGGGAGCTTTAGATACGCAGTATTTT. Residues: CASSLSAGALDTQYF.